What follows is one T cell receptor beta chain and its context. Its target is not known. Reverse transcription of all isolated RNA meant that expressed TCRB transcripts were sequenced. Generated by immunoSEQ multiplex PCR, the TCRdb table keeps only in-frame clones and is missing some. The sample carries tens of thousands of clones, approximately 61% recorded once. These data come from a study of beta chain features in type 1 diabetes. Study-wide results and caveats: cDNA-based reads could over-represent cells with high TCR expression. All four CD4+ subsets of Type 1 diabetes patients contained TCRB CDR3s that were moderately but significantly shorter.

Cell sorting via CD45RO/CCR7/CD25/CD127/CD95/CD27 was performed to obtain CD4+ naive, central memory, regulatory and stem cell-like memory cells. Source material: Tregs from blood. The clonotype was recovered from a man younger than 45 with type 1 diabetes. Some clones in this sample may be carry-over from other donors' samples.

The CDR3 reads CASRLDRGTGTEAFF. The CDR3 coding sequence is TGTGCCAGCAGATTAGACAGGGGGACGGGTACTGAAGCTTTCTTT. This rearrangement joins TRBV6-5 to TRBJ1-1, with 9 positions matching TRBD1. CDR3 length: 15 residues. J lost 5 bases, V lost 6 bases, and 10 bases had no gene match. Germline V lookup: CDR1 MNHEY, CDR2 SVGAGI.